This T cell receptor (beta chain) was captured by sequencing in a study of T cell repertoires and leukemia-associated antigens (dated by TCRdb to between 2017 and 2020). Background for the entire study: Each sample yielded about 5.1 to 7 million read pairs and about 3.3 to 5.0 million effective reads, 15 million to 20 million effective reads overall. The study aimed to identify which antigen a TCR Vbeta21 clone previously found in CML patients recognizes, using in vitro peptide stimulation of healthy T cells.

As a first step, the CD3+ T cells were left to rest overnight in RPMI 1640 lacking fetal bovine serum, at around 2.5 million cells/mL. CD3+ T cells were isolated from PBMCs with MACS immunomagnetic beads following the manufacturer's instructions. Total RNA was extracted from the cultured T cells with TRIzol reagent. TCRbeta libraries were amplified from RNA using 5' rapid amplification of cDNA ends (5'RACE). Before sequencing, library concentration and integrity were assessed using Qubit, an Agilent instrument, and quantitative PCR. Sequencing of qualified libraries was performed on Illumina HiSeq or MiSeq by a commercial service provider. On the study's bioinformatics: TCR sequences in each sample were identified with MiXCR version 1.8.2. For a clone to be considered qualified, a CDR3 longer than four amino acids, an in-frame nucleotide length, and the absence of a stop codon were required. A read counted as effective if the read contained the complete CDR3 structure. Expanded clones were validated by RT-PCR with 24 Vbeta primers, GeneScan spectratyping, and Sanger sequencing. Starting from the raw public reads, TCRdb applied fastp trimming at Q25, assembled clones with MiXCR and retained in-frame beta chains. Identical CDR3 proteins give one entry, which carries the most common genes and DNA. What appears here as the V and J calls and clone size reflects TCRdb's work, not the paper's. This sample holds about 14,000 distinct CDR3 sequences; about 39% were observed only once. Together, the top ten hold 7.5% to 10% of the sample.

From a lookup of the germline V gene (reference sequence), CDR1 and CDR2 are DFQATT and SNEGSKA. The CDR3 has 16 amino acids, counting the end cysteine and phenylalanine. CDR3 DNA is the only sequence kept; it has 48 bases, read in frame from the first base. V loses 0 bases of germline sequence and J loses 6 bases, and the interval between the two ends is 18 bases. What the research found in general, with its limitations: The four groups showed no significant differences in numbers of Vbeta genes (about 60), Jbeta genes (14), VDJ rearrangements, or unique CDR3s. The antigen specificity and function of the expanded clones were not directly tested and needed further investigation.

In its sample, this clonotype was seen a few times. The antigen it recognizes is unknown. Base qualities were left out, and no much larger clone turns up one base away. The chain employs TRBV20-1 and TRBJ2-1; perhaps TRBD2 is the D gene, with 7 bases matching. The sequencing input was CD3+ T cells sorted from blood and cultured. The TCR was taken from a female donor in good health. The nucleotide sequence is given as TGCAGTGCTAGAGATGAGGGGAGGGGGTCGGGCAATGAGCAGTTCTTC. This encodes CSARDEGRGSGNEQFF.